This T cell receptor (beta chain) originates from a study of T cell responses to AZD1222 COVID-19 vaccine. Overall study results and limits: Among vaccine-associated CD4 TCRs, coverage spanned spike, with dominance at 160-218 and 743-854. Baseline seropositivity characterized only a handful of AZD1222 recipients.

As concerns this clone: Its antigen is unidentified.

Clones were read by immunoSEQ multiplex PCR, and TCRdb kept only the in-frame ones, dropping some. The table lists about 140,000 clones, 90% to 95% of them singletons. V dropped 0 bases and J dropped 5 bases, with 11 bases sitting between them. CDR3 length equals 14 residues. Germline assignment: CDR1 SGDLS and CDR2 YYNGEE. The V call is TRBV9, the J call TRBJ1-2; D not resolved. The sample consisted of peripheral blood, taken after recovery from COVID-19. This receptor was identified in an adult who had recovered from COVID-19. The CDR3 DNA is TGTGCCAGCAGCGTAGATCGGGTGGGATATGGCTACACCTTC. Translating gives CASSVDRVGYGYTF.